The clone carrying this T cell receptor (beta chain) was detected ten times or more. The antigen remains unidentified. This specimen belongs to a study of regulatory T cells in long-lasting Graves disease. Study-wide background: Treatment with antithyroid drugs for over 5 years, together with positive TSH receptor antibodies, meant persistent Graves' disease.

CDR1 and CDR2 from the germline V gene are SNHLY and FYNNEI. This CDR3 comprises 12 residues. Trimming shortened V by 7 bases and J by 0 bases, and 4 bases separated the two germline ends. Time point here: persistent/refractory GD, antithyroid drugs over 5 years with positive TRAb. Scientists built the TCR library using RNA that was extracted from PBMCs. In building TCR beta libraries, iRepertoire HTBI primers were used together with Arm-PCR of CDR3 regions. Using its own MiXCR run on the multiplex PCR reads, TCRdb lists one record per CDR3 protein. The table has 500,000 to 800,000 distinct CDR3 sequences, about 32% seen once; the top ten hold about 40%. Study-wide points: It was in persistent disease that TRBV28, TRBJ1-2 and TRBJ2-5 were favored. Persistent Graves' patients showed reduced TCR diversity versus newly diagnosed patients.

The chain links TRBV2 to TRBJ1-5; D is unresolved. The source was peripheral blood mononuclear cells (PBMCs), collected when the disease was refractory, from a patient treated with antithyroid drugs. This clonotype was sampled from a female donor with Graves disease. CDR3 DNA sequence: TGTGCCAGCAAGGATAGCAATCAGCCCCAGCATTTT. Residues: CASKDSNQPQHF.